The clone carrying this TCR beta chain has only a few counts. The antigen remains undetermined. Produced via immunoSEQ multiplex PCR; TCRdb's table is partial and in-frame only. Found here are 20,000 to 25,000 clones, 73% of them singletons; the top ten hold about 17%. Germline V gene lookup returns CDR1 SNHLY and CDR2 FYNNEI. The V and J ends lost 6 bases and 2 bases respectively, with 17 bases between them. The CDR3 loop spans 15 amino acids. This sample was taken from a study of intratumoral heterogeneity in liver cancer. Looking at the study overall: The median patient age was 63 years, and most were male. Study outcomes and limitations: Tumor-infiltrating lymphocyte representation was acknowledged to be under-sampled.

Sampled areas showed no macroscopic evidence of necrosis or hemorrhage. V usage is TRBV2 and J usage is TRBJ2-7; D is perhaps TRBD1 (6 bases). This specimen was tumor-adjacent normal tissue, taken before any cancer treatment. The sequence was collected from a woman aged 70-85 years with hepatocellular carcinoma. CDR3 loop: CASSKHRASAYEQYF. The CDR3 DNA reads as TGTGCCAGCAGCAAACACAGGGCCTCTGCCTACGAGCAGTACTTC.